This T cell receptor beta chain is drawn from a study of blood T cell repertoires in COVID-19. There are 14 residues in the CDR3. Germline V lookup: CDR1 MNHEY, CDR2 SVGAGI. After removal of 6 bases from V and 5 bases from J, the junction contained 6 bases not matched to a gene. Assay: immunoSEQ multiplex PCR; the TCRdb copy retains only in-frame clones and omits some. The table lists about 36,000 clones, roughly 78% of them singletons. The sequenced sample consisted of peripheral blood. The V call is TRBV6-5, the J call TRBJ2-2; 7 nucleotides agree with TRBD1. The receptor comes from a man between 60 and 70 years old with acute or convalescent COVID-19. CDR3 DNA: TGTGCCAGCAGCGGAACAGGGGTTACCGGGGAGCTGTTTTTT. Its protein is CASSGTGVTGELFF.